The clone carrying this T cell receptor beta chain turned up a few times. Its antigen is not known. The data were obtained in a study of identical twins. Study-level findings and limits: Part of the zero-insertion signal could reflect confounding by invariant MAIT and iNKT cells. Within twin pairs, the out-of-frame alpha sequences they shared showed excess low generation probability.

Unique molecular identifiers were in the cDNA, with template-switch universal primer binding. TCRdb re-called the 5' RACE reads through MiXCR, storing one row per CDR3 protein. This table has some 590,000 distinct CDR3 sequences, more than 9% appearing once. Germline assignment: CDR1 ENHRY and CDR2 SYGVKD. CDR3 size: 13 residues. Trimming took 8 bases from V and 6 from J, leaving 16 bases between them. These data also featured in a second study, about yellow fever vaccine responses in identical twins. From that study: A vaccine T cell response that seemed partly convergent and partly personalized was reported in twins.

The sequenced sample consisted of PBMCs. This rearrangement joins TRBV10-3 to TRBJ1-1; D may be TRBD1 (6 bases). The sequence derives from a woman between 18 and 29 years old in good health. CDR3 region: CAIGQGMRAEAFF. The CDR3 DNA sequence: TGTGCCATCGGGCAGGGGATGCGCGCTGAAGCTTTCTTT.